The present T cell receptor beta chain was sequenced within a study of regulatory T cells in long-lasting Graves disease. As for time point: newly diagnosed GD, antithyroid drugs for less than 3 months. From PBMCs, RNA was extracted and then used to make the TCR library. Germline lookup yields CDR1 SGHKS and CDR2 YYEKEE (reference sequence). Between the trimmed V and J ends, which lost 2 bases and 10 bases, there was a span of 16 bases. The CDR3 totals 15 residues. Arm-PCR of CDR3 regions and iRepertoire HTBI primers were used to build TCR beta libraries. TCRdb ran MiXCR on the multiplex PCR reads and lists one entry per CDR3 protein. Among 520,000 or so distinct CDR3 sequences listed, 12% were seen once. The data also belong to a second study, concerning T cells in Graves' hyperthyroidism and ophthalmopathy. This second study notes: HTBI primers were the set used in a first-round RT-PCR of the TCR CDR3.

Sequencing used peripheral blood mononuclear cells (PBMCs), obtained at new diagnosis, from a patient treated with antithyroid drugs. The chain has TRBV5-5 and TRBJ1-6, with a weak D call TRBD1 (6 bases). This sequence originates from a woman under 40 with Graves disease. Written as DNA, the CDR3 is TGTGCCAGCAGCTTATGGGAGCCAGGGGCCTCACCCCTCCACTTT. Translated: CASSLWEPGASPLHF.